This T cell receptor (beta chain) was identified in a study of T cells in localized non-small cell lung cancer. Study-level points and caveats: There were a median around 57 of the top 100 tumor clones appearing in adjacent lung. Tumor showed lower T cell clonality than uninvolved adjacent lung, where it was highest. Because only a single region of the tumor was sequenced, heterogeneity remains possible. Longer overall survival was linked to higher blood T cell density.

The germline V gene has CDR1 SGHTA and CDR2 FQGNSA. Trimming took 5 bases from V and 7 from J, leaving 20 bases between them. This CDR3 comprises 15 residues. The repertoire was sequenced with immunoSEQ multiplex PCR; TCRdb's copy has only in-frame clones and lacks some. The sample shows tens of thousands of clones, around 90% of them seen only once. This clone came up once. The antigen is unknown. The rearrangement uses TRBV7-2 and TRBJ2-5, with D uncertain. The sample here was peripheral blood, taken before any cancer treatment. The origin of this receptor is a woman aged 35 to 75 with stage I lung adenocarcinoma. The CDR3, as DNA: TGTGCCAGCAGCCCGCTAGTCGGGTTCCTGGGGACCCAGTACTTC. The encoded protein is CASSPLVGFLGTQYF.